This T cell receptor (beta chain) was obtained from a study of blood T cell repertoires in COVID-19. The CDR3 is 13 amino acids. The V gene lost 9 bases and the J gene lost 7 bases, with 15 bases spanning the gap. Germline V gene data show CDR1 as SNHLY and CDR2 as FYNNEI. The data were produced by immunoSEQ multiplex PCR, yet TCRdb's version contains in-frame clones alone and is incomplete. The data contain roughly 310,000 clones, approximately 91% of them singletons. Categorization into cohorts depended on clinical history that participants reported. Sequencing was done on a sample of PBMCs or T cells enriched from blood (not recorded which). V gene TRBV2 combines with J gene TRBJ1-4; D is possibly TRBD1 (6 bases). The origin of this receptor is a woman between 35 and 50 years old who had recovered from COVID-19. The CDR3 reads CARATGAGEKLFF. CDR3 DNA: TGTGCCAGGGCGACAGGAGCTGGTGAAAAACTGTTTTTT.